Reported below is one T cell receptor (beta chain). This sample stems from a study of T cell changes during pregnancy in multiple sclerosis. Trimming at V came to 5 bases and at J to 7 bases, leaving 5 bases not matched to a gene. CDR1 is SGHTA and CDR2 is FQGNSA in the germline V gene. This CDR3 is 15 amino acids long. Sequenced by immunoSEQ multiplex PCR; TCRdb stores in-frame clones only, minus some. The sample contains about 75,000 clones, roughly 90% of which appear only once. The rearrangement uses TRBV7-2 and TRBJ2-1, with 13 nucleotides matching TRBD2. This clonotype was sampled from a female donor in good health, enrolled as a control in a pregnancy study. The sample was peripheral blood, taken in the first trimester of pregnancy. CDR3: CASSTGLAGTNEQFF. CDR3 sequence (DNA): TGTGCCAGCAGCACGGGACTAGCGGGAACGAATGAGCAGTTCTTC.